This passage covers 21 T cell receptor beta chains from one sample sequenced in a study of technical replicates of blood from a handful of donors. The repertoire was sequenced with immunoSEQ multiplex PCR; TCRdb's copy has only in-frame clones and lacks some. Found here are about 13,000 clones, roughly 83% of them singletons; the top ten hold around 12%. Sequencing was carried out using PBMCs. The receptors originated from a human donor in good health.

The rearrangement uses TRBV28 and TRBJ2-1; D is possibly TRBD2 (5 bases). The V gene lost 3 bases and the J gene lost 0 bases, with 21 bases spanning the gap. The CDR3 runs to 19 residues. CDR1 and CDR2 from the germline V gene are MDHEN and SYDVKM. CDR3: CASSLGVGESESSYNEQFF. CDR3 DNA sequence: TGTGCCAGCAGTTTGGGAGTTGGGGAGTCAGAGAGCTCCTACAATGAGCAGTTCTTC.

CDR3 sequence: CASSQDAEIRYQPQHF. The CDR3 nucleotides read TGTGCCAGCAGCCAAGACGCGGAGATTAGGTATCAGCCCCAGCATTTT. J is TRBJ1-5 and V is TRBV4-2; D uncertain. CDR3 length: 16 amino acids. The V gene lost 0 bases and the J gene lost 5 bases, with 14 bases spanning the gap. Germline V gene data show CDR1 as LGHNA and CDR2 as YNFKEQ.

The rearrangement joins TRBV11-2 to TRBJ1-2; TRBD1 is a possible D gene (6 bases). This CDR3 is built from 12 residues. Trimming removed 5 bases from V and 4 bases from J, with 8 bases in between. In germline, CDR1 is SGHAT, CDR2 FQNNGV. The chain's CDR3 is CASSPDSYGYTF. CDR3 in DNA: TGTGCCAGCAGCCCGGACAGCTATGGCTACACCTTC.

The chain is built from TRBV11-3 and TRBJ2-1; TRBD2 agrees at 9 bases. The CDR3 loop spans 18 amino acids. V trimming: 2 bases; J trimming: 5 bases; junction bases outside the gene matches: 13. In germline, CDR1 is SGHNT, CDR2 YENEEA. CDR3 region: CASSLRGFSGSLNNEQFF. As DNA, the CDR3 is TGTGCCAGCAGCTTAAGGGGCTTTAGCGGGAGTCTCAACAATGAGCAGTTCTTC.

V usage is TRBV6-5 and J usage is TRBJ2-1; 9 bases line up with TRBD2. The V gene's germline CDR1 is MNHEY and CDR2 SVGAGI. The CDR3 contains 15 residues. V lost 4 bases and J lost 2; bases outside the gene matches: 3. For the CDR3, the DNA is TGTGCCAGCAGTTTAGCGGGAGAAACCTACAATGAGCAGTTCTTC. It codes for CASSLAGETYNEQFF.

The J gene is TRBJ1-3, the V gene TRBV6-1, with D maybe TRBD1 (5 bases). Germline CDR1 reads MNHNS; CDR2 reads SASEGT. The CDR3 runs to 16 residues. Trimming removed 4 bases from V and 4 bases from J, with 17 bases in between. CDR3: CASSALNPGVGNTIYF. CDR3 in DNA: TGTGCCAGCAGTGCCTTGAACCCGGGGGTGGGAAACACCATATATTTT.

A single count supports this clone. This chain links TRBV10-3 with TRBJ2-1; D is undetermined. Germline CDR1 ENHRY, CDR2 SYGVKD. Trimming left V 0 bases short and J 8 bases short, with 11 bases between. The CDR3 contains 14 residues. This chain's CDR3 is CAISESNSPHEQFF. CDR3 bases: TGTGCCATCAGTGAGTCAAACAGCCCCCATGAGCAGTTCTTC.

The chain is built from TRBV15 and TRBJ2-7; 9 bases fit TRBD2. The CDR3 length is 16 residues. Germline V gene data show CDR1 as LNHNV and CDR2 as YYDKDF (reference sequence). Trimming cost V 0 bases and J 7 bases; bases outside gene matches: 10. The CDR3 DNA is TGTGCCACCAGCAGAGATTCTTGGCGGGAGGGCACAGAGCAGTACTTC. Protein product: CATSRDSWREGTEQYF.

The chain employs TRBV29-1 and TRBJ2-5; D call uncertain. V was pared by 6 bases and J by 5 bases, with 19 bases between. Germline V CDR1 and CDR2: SQVTM, ANQGSEA. CDR3 size: 14 residues. CDR3 coding DNA: TGCAGCGTCAGACTCCAATATGGAAGCGAGACCCAGTACTTC. This translates into CSVRLQYGSETQYF.

This clone was detected once. The CDR3 region is CASSLGLAGGRETQYF. The CDR3 region has the DNA TGTGCCAGCAGCTTGGGACTAGCGGGAGGGCGGGAGACCCAGTACTTC. The V call is TRBV7-2, the J call TRBJ2-5; 16 bases line up with TRBD2. CDR3 length: 16 amino acids. V was pared by 3 bases and J by 5 bases, with 3 bases of the junction left unmatched. Germline CDR1 SGHTA, CDR2 FQGNSA.

The J gene is TRBJ2-7, the V gene TRBV28; TRBD1 is a possible D gene (6 bases). This CDR3 is 15 amino acids long. Germline V gives CDR1 MDHEN, CDR2 SYDVKM. Trimming removed 3 bases at V and 2 bases at J, with 14 bases between. The CDR3 DNA sequence: TGTGCCAGCAGTTTGGTGACAGGTCTCGCCTACGAGCAGTACTTC. Its protein product is CASSLVTGLAYEQYF. The complete variable domain, with remaining parts taken from reference TRBV28 and TRBJ2-7, reads DVKVTQSSRYLVKRTGEKVFLECVQDMDHENMFWYRQDPGLGLRLIYFSYDVKMKEKGDIPEGYSVSREKKERFSLILESASTNQTSMYLCASSLVTGLAYEQYFGPGTRLTVT.

This chain joins TRBV6-1 and TRBJ2-1, with TRBD2 matching over 7 bases. J gave up 3 bases and V 4 bases, and 15 bases lay outside the gene matches. From germline, CDR1 is MNHNS and CDR2 SASEGT. CDR3 length: 18 amino acids. DNA of the CDR3: TGTGCCAGCAGTGGGACTAGTCAAAGTCTAGGCGGCTACAATGAGCAGTTCTTC. Its translation is CASSGTSQSLGGYNEQFF.

J is TRBJ1-6 and V is TRBV5-1, with 8 bases aligning to TRBD1. Germline lookup yields CDR1 SGHRS and CDR2 YFSETQ. The junction had 10 bases not matched to a gene; V was cut back by 6 bases and J by 8 bases. CDR3 length: 15 amino acids. CDR3 DNA: TGCGCCAGCATGATCGGGACAGGCGGTTATTCACCCCTCCACTTT. This gives the protein CASMIGTGGYSPLHF.

The V and J genes are TRBV5-1 and TRBJ2-7, with 7 bases lining up with TRBD1. The V gene end was trimmed by 6 bases and the J gene end by 7 bases; junction bases not matched to a gene: 7. The CDR3 loop spans 12 amino acids. Germline assignment: CDR1 SGHRS and CDR2 YFSETQ. The CDR3 DNA follows: TGCGCCAGCACCTCCGACAGGGTTGAGCAGTACTTC. Translated, it gives CASTSDRVEQYF. Full variable domain (remainder filled in from reference TRBV5-1 and TRBJ2-7): KAGVTQTPRYLIKTRGQQVTLSCSPISGHRSVSWYQQTPGQGLQFLFEYFSETQRNKGNFPGRFSGRQFSNSRSEMNVSTLELGDSALYLCASTSDRVEQYFGPGTRLTVT.

This clone is a singleton in its sample. In nucleotides, the CDR3 is TGTGCCAGCAGGCAGACGGACAGGGGAGTTTTTGAGACCCAGTACTTC. As protein: CASRQTDRGVFETQYF. The chain has TRBV27 and TRBJ2-5; 9 nucleotides align to TRBD1. With V trimmed by 6 bases and J by 5 bases, 13 bases remained unmatched. Germline loops: CDR1 MNHEY, CDR2 SMNVEV (reference sequence). The CDR3 loop spans 16 amino acids.

The chain employs TRBV7-8 and TRBJ2-7, with 7 bases lining up with TRBD1. With 6 bases clipped from V and 6 bases from J, the junction kept 11 bases outside the gene matches. The CDR3 extends over 14 amino acids. Germline CDR1 SGHVS, CDR2 FQNEAQ. The CDR3 sequence: CASRTTGVGPEQYF. The CDR3, as DNA: TGTGCCAGCAGAACCACAGGGGTCGGGCCCGAGCAGTACTTC.

The J gene is TRBJ1-1, the V gene TRBV19; TRBD1 agrees at 8 bases. The germline V gene has CDR1 LNHDA and CDR2 SQIVND (reference sequence). With 5 bases clipped from V and 1 base from J, the junction kept 9 bases outside the gene matches. The CDR3 contains 16 residues. The CDR3 DNA follows: TGTGCCAGTAGTGCCTGGGACAGGAGTAGGAACACTGAAGCTTTCTTT. Amino acid sequence: CASSAWDRSRNTEAFF. The full variable domain, in which reference TRBV19 and TRBJ1-1 provide the parts outside the CDR3, is DGGITQSPKYLFRKEGQNVTLSCEQNLNHDAMYWYRQDPGQGLRLIYYSQIVNDFQKGDIAEGYSVSREKKESFPLTVTSAQKNPTAFYLCASSAWDRSRNTEAFFGQGTRLTVV.

The V gene is TRBV9, the J gene TRBJ1-4; TRBD1 agrees at 10 bases. This CDR3 has 16 residues. J lost 4 bases, V lost 2 bases, and 5 bases had no gene match. CDR1 is SGDLS and CDR2 is YYNGEE in the germline V gene. The CDR3 DNA sequence: TGTGCCAGCAGCGTCTCGACAGGGGGCAATAATGAAAAACTGTTTTTT. This gives the protein CASSVSTGGNNEKLFF.

The V gene is TRBV5-1, the J gene TRBJ2-1, with 7 bases fitting TRBD1. V gave up 3 bases and J gave up 8 bases; unmatched junction bases: 11. Germline V gene data show CDR1 as SGHRS and CDR2 as YFSETQ. The length of the CDR3 is 15 residues. The CDR3 DNA sequence: TGCGCCAGCAGCTGGGACAGCCAAAATGGTGATGAGCAGTTCTTC. Translating gives CASSWDSQNGDEQFF.

This chain links TRBV9 with TRBJ1-3, with TRBD1 matching 9 bases. V lost 0 bases and J lost 16; bases outside the gene matches: 8. The CDR3 extends over 13 amino acids. Germline V gene data show CDR1 as SGDLS and CDR2 as YYNGEE. The CDR3 coding sequence is TGTGCCAGCAGCGTAGATATCGGGACAGGGAAGTATTTT. The encoded protein is CASSVDIGTGKYF.

CDR3: CASSLGLEGSYEQYF. The CDR3 region has the DNA TGTGCCAGCAGTTTGGGACTAGAGGGGTCCTACGAGCAGTACTTC. This rearrangement joins TRBV6-1 to TRBJ2-7; 8 nucleotides agree with TRBD2. Germline assignment: CDR1 MNHNS and CDR2 SASEGT. This CDR3 has 15 residues. The ends lost 5 bases at V and 1 base at J; junction bases unmatched: 7.